This paragraph covers one T cell receptor (beta chain) sequence. There are a few counts of this clonotype. Its specific antigen is unknown. One base away there is no much larger clone; base qualities are not given. Per the germline V gene (reference sequence), DFQATT is the CDR1 and SNEGSKA is the CDR2. V lost 5 bases and J lost 4 bases; the stretch between them is 17 bases long. The CDR3 holds 14 amino acids from the cysteine to the phenylalanine. Only CDR3 DNA is held: 42 bases, read in frame from base 1. Full-length TCR variable regions were amplified by 5' RACE PCR with constant-region reverse primers, followed by semi-nested PCR with Nested Universal Primer A. The ReliaPrep RNA Cell Miniprep System was used to extract total RNA, which was then reverse transcribed into 5'RACE-ready cDNA with the SMARTer RACE 5'/3' Kit. Full-length TCR alpha and beta libraries were barcoded with multiplex adaptors and sequenced on an Illumina MiSeq. In the paper's pipeline: For each of nine subset-tissue groups, sequencing data from the five patients were pooled, and the groups were compared by unsupervised clustering of TCR gene usage. The Morisita-Horn index, with shared sequences weighted by their contribution to each repertoire, was used to calculate repertoire similarity. The raw public data were reprocessed by TCRdb itself: fastp quality trimming at Q25, MiXCR clonotype calling, in-frame beta chains only. Each CDR3 protein appears once, grouped with its most common genes and DNA. In this record, the V and J calls reflect TCRdb's handling and not the investigators' own analysis. The sample records about 23,000 distinct CDR3 sequences, less than 40% of which are singletons. Jointly, the top ten make up less than 2.5% of the sample.

The data stem from a study (dated by TCRdb to the mid-2010s). Some background on the complete study: The study tested whether tumor-infiltrating Tregs in breast cancer are recruited from blood Tregs or converted in situ from other CD4+ T cell subsets. Summary of the overall study and its limitations: Tumor memory CD4+ T cell TCR gene usage was found to cluster with blood and lymph node memory CD4+ cells and with lymph node naive CD4+ cells. Validation in the larger cohort was restricted to a single TCR beta V-J rearrangement rather than whole repertoires. The TCR alpha and beta sequences of tumor-infiltrating Tregs showed the greatest overlap with tumor naive CD4+ T cells, followed by blood naive CD4+ T cells.

Naive CD4+ T cells were purified with the Miltenyi Naive CD4+ T Cell Isolation kit, with Tregs depleted using CD25 microbeads. Tregs, naive and memory CD4+ T cells from tumor, blood and ipsilateral draining lymph nodes of a handful of breast cancer patients underwent full-length TCR alpha and beta sequencing. Tumor tissue and lymph nodes obtained from ipsilateral axillary dissection were perfused with PBS, minced and then digested with collagenase I and hyaluronidase. FACS confirmed that the sorted cell populations were more than 90% pure. The sample consisted of tumor-infiltrating naive CD4+ T cells sorted from the breast tumor. Sample cell subset or site, as interpreted from the label and publication: naive CD4+ T cells, CD4+CD45RA+CD25-. This sequence uses TRBV20-1 and TRBJ1-2; TRBD1 could be the D gene, as 5 bases match. This receptor was taken from a female donor with breast cancer. CDR3 reads: CSALEPGLVYGYTF. The base sequence is TGCAGTGCTCTCGAACCGGGACTTGTCTATGGCTACACCTTC.